This record covers a single T cell receptor beta chain. The specificity of this receptor is unknown. No qualities accompany the bases; no much larger clone lies one base away. The data originate from a study of blood T cell repertoires in COVID-19 (dated by TCRdb to 2018 to 2020). Regarding the study in general: The collaborator samples originated in the United States, Italy and Spain and spanned the acute and convalescent phases of COVID-19. Subjects who had been exposed to COVID-19, were actively infected with it, or had recovered from it provided the deeply sampled blood TCRbeta repertoires that made up the dataset. The repertoires were released in a freely available public database meant as a resource for research on the immune response to SARS-CoV-2. Samples came from the ongoing ImmuneRACE study (first 160 participants) plus 1,254 subjects from 6 global collaborators. Nearly every sample came with metadata listing a de-identified subject ID, COVID-19 status, age in years and sex. The material from the prospective study consisted of cDNA or gDNA derived from T cells, B-cell-depleted T cells, or PBMCs. HLA class I and class II types, where available, came from metadata supplied by the sample provider rather than from assay-based typing. The full study reports these points: The amount of clinical and demographic metadata varied by source and participant and was provided uncurated.

V is reduced by 5 bases and J by 0 bases, leaving a spacing of 10 bases between them. The CDR3 sequence holds 13 residues, the cysteine and phenylalanine included. The entry retains the CDR3 DNA only, 39 bases that are in frame from base 1. CDR1 and CDR2, looked up from the germline V gene (reference sequence), are GTSNPN and SVGIG. Collaborating institutions collected whole blood in K2EDTA tubes following their own protocols. For TCRbeta analysis, collaborator samples were shipped as frozen whole blood, as isolated PBMCs, or as DNA extracted from either sample type. The immunoSEQ Assay, a bias-controlled multiplex PCR, was used to amplify TCRbeta CDR3 regions from genomic DNA. Concerning the study's data processing: The number of nucleated cells in each sample was estimated by amplification of reference gene primers within the assay. Sequence reads were collapsed and filtered to measure the absolute abundance of every unique TCRbeta CDR3 rearrangement. Productive Simpson clonality was computed per sample as the square root of Simpson's diversity index over productive rearrangements. Entries here come from immuneACCESS through TCRdb and include only in-frame sequences with V and J called. Some clones fail to appear in such tables; in the studies checked, an unresolved V gene covers under half of the shortfall, and the cause of the remainder is unknown. V and J calls and clone size are as listed in that table; D and trimming were resolved from the DNA. The sample profile shows around 180,000 clones; 80% to 85% of them were found once. The ten largest clones add up to more than 5% of the sample.

The chain couples TRBV30 to TRBJ1-1; the D gene assignment is ambiguous. Sequencing input: peripheral blood. This receptor was taken from a woman aged 30 to 39 with acute or convalescent COVID-19. The bases read TGTGCCTGGGGTACGGGGATGAACACTGAAGCTTTCTTT. This gives the protein CAWGTGMNTEAFF.